Presented here are 9 T cell receptor beta chains from one specimen sequenced in a study of naive and memory T cell subsets. TCR cDNA received a 3' ligated oligonucleotide that carried a UMI. The SP2 primer and nested alpha and beta constant region primers amplified ligated cDNA in four rounds. TCRdb independently ran MiXCR on the 5' RACE reads; one entry per CDR3 protein. The sample yields 50,000 or so distinct CDR3 sequences, around 7.3% seen once. These receptors came from a male donor in good health.

This clonotype was detected only a few times. The rearrangement uses TRBV12-3 or TRBV12-4 and TRBJ2-1, with a possible D match to TRBD2 (6 bases). V lost 5 bases, J lost 8 bases, and 10 bases lay in between. The CDR3 length is 12 residues. In DNA form, the CDR3 reads TGTGCCAGCAGTCTAACTAGCTATGAGCAGTTCTTC. Translation gives CASSLTSYEQFF.

This clonotype showed up many times. The CDR3 nucleotides are TGTGCCAGCAGTTACGATATAGCGGGAATTGTGCGTAACACAGATACGCAGTATTTT. It encodes CASSYDIAGIVRNTDTQYF. V is TRBV6-6 and J is TRBJ2-3; the match to TRBD2 covers 8 bases. V was clipped by 2 bases and J by 2 bases; unmatched bases: 15. CDR1 is MNHNY, CDR2 SVGAGI, per germline (reference sequence). The CDR3 runs 19 residues.

The table lists this clonotype with a few counts. This chain links TRBV19 with TRBJ2-2; no clear D gene. Germline V gene lookup returns CDR1 LNHDA and CDR2 SQIVND (reference sequence). This CDR3 has 12 residues. V lost 1 base, J lost 6 bases, and 3 bases lay in between. The CDR3 bases are TGTGCCAGTAGTATAGGATCCGGGGAGCTGTTTTTT. Its translation: CASSIGSGELFF.

In this sample, this clonotype turned up many times. The chain recombines TRBV6-4 with TRBJ1-1; D remains unclear. The V gene's germline CDR1 is MRHNA and CDR2 SNTAGT. V was cut by 5 bases and J by 0 bases, with 16 bases left in between. CDR3 length: 16 residues. In DNA, the CDR3 is TGTGCCAGCAGTCGAACGGGGAATCTTTTGAACACTGAAGCTTTCTTT. Translated: CASSRTGNLLNTEAFF.

In its sample, this clonotype was seen many times. V gene TRBV7-2 combines with J gene TRBJ1-5; D not certain. CDR1 and CDR2 (germline): SGHTA, FQGNSA. The CDR3 consists of 19 residues. V was clipped by 5 bases and J by 0 bases, with 23 bases between them. The CDR3 DNA sequence: TGTGCCAGCAGCCCCTCCGTCGGGCCCTATACGTATAGCAATCAGCCCCAGCATTTT. Translating it yields CASSPSVGPYTYSNQPQHF.

This clonotype was seen ten or more times. The rearrangement uses TRBV29-1 and TRBJ2-3; the D gene is possibly TRBD1 (6 bases). This CDR3 comprises 12 residues. From germline, CDR1 is SQVTM and CDR2 ANQGSEA. Trimming cost V 7 bases and J 3 bases, with 11 bases left between them. CDR3 in DNA: TGCAGCGCACAGGGCCTGACAGATACGCAGTATTTT. Its protein product is CSAQGLTDTQYF.

This clonotype has just a few counts. The chain recombines TRBV18 with TRBJ1-6; weak D call: TRBD1 (6 bases). V was cut by 3 bases and J by 7 bases, with 13 bases left in between. Germline CDR1 reads KGHSH; CDR2 reads LQKENI. The CDR3 consists of 15 residues. CDR3 protein: CASSPGGHRNSPLHF. CDR3 nucleotides: TGTGCCAGCTCACCTGGGGGACACAGAAATTCACCCCTCCACTTT.

This clonotype came up many times. The chain carries TRBV18 and TRBJ1-3, with D possibly matching TRBD1 (6 bases). Germline V lookup: CDR1 KGHSH, CDR2 LQKENI. V lost 6 bases, J lost 2 bases, and 14 bases lay in between. CDR3 length: 15 amino acids. In DNA form, the CDR3 reads TGTGCCAGCTCGCCAGGGGAGGCGGCTGGAAACACCATATATTTT. It specifies CASSPGEAAGNTIYF.

In its sample, this clonotype was seen a few times. The V and J genes are TRBV7-8 and TRBJ2-7; D ambiguous. CDR1 and CDR2 (germline): SGHVS, FQNEAQ. The CDR3 length is 11 residues. The V and J ends lost 4 bases and 5 bases respectively, with 6 bases between them. This CDR3 is CASSSTHEQYF. Here the CDR3 DNA reads TGTGCCAGCAGCTCCACCCACGAGCAGTACTTC.